Listed below are T cell receptor beta chains from one sample, sequenced in a study of T cells in Graves' hyperthyroidism and ophthalmopathy. TCRdb re-analysed the multiplex PCR reads in MiXCR, keeping a single row per CDR3 protein. The sample has around 580,000 distinct CDR3 sequences; around 46% are singletons. Specimen: peripheral blood or thyroid tissue (not recorded which). The receptor set was obtained from a woman under 30 with Graves' hyperthyroidism. Each CDR3 is given with its conserved first and last residue. Each record gives: clone size, D gene, J gene, V gene, CDR3 protein, CDR3 DNA. The D gene is left open where the match is weak. Part of the rows lack a size; the others show once, few, many or a class for expanded clones.

clone_size: many
d_call: .
j_call: TRBJ1-2
v_call: TRBV10-3
cdr3_aa: CATRTFSTNYGYTF
cdr3_nt: TGTGCCACCAGGACATTTTCGACTAACTATGGCTACACCTTC

clone_size: once
d_call: .
j_call: TRBJ2-7
v_call: TRBV7-9
cdr3_aa: CASRLGGLYEQYF
cdr3_nt: TGTGCCAGCAGATTGGGGGGGCTCTACGAGCAGTACTTC

clone_size: many
d_call: TRBD1
j_call: TRBJ1-2
v_call: TRBV10-2
cdr3_aa: CASSAMGQGASYGYTF
cdr3_nt: TGCGCCAGCAGTGCAATGGGACAGGGGGCTAGCTATGGCTACACCTTC

clone_size: many
d_call: TRBD1
j_call: TRBJ1-6
v_call: TRBV20-1
cdr3_aa: CSARDTGASPLHF
cdr3_nt: TGCAGTGCTAGAGACACAGGGGCCTCACCCCTCCACTTT

clone_size: many
d_call: .
j_call: TRBJ2-5
v_call: TRBV7-9
cdr3_aa: CASSAPGEQETQYF
cdr3_nt: TGTGCCAGCAGCGCACCGGGAGAACAAGAGACCCAGTACTTC

clone_size: .
d_call: .
j_call: TRBJ1-1
v_call: TRBV7-3
cdr3_aa: CASSPDTGGSEAFF
cdr3_nt: TGTGCCAGCAGCCCTGACACCGGGGGCAGTGAAGCTTTCTTT

clone_size: .
d_call: TRBD2
j_call: TRBJ2-1
v_call: TRBV2
cdr3_aa: CASSEEGWREANEQFF
cdr3_nt: TGTGCCAGCAGTGAAGAAGGGTGGCGGGAGGCCAATGAGCAGTTCTTC

clone_size: .
d_call: .
j_call: TRBJ2-5
v_call: TRBV10-3
cdr3_aa: CASSDSAGLQETQYF
cdr3_nt: TGTGCCAGCAGTGACTCGGCGGGACTCCAAGAGACCCAGTACTTC

clone_size: many
d_call: .
j_call: TRBJ2-7
v_call: TRBV12-5
cdr3_aa: CASAYPYTGRSYEQYF
cdr3_nt: TGTGCTAGTGCCTACCCTTACACAGGACGCTCCTACGAGCAGTACTTC

clone_size: .
d_call: .
j_call: TRBJ1-1
v_call: TRBV20-1
cdr3_aa: CSARDARLNTEAFF
cdr3_nt: TGCAGTGCTAGAGATGCCAGACTGAACACTGAAGCTTTCTTT

clone_size: .
d_call: .
j_call: TRBJ1-2
v_call: TRBV7-8
cdr3_aa: CASSLRPTGAGYGYTF
cdr3_nt: TGTGCCAGCAGCTTAAGGCCCACTGGGGCTGGCTATGGCTACACCTTC

clone_size: many
d_call: .
j_call: TRBJ1-5
v_call: TRBV20-1
cdr3_aa: CSARGVDGWDQPQHF
cdr3_nt: TGCAGTGCTAGGGGGGTGGACGGCTGGGACCAGCCCCAGCATTTT

clone_size: .
d_call: TRBD1
j_call: TRBJ1-2
v_call: TRBV20-1
cdr3_aa: CSAFPPGTGVEGYTF
cdr3_nt: TGCAGTGCTTTCCCCCCGGGGACAGGGGTTGAAGGCTACACCTTC

clone_size: .
d_call: .
j_call: TRBJ1-3
v_call: TRBV7-9
cdr3_aa: CASSLSSGTTIYF
cdr3_nt: TGTGCCAGCAGCTTATCTTCTGGAACCACCATATATTTT

clone_size: .
d_call: .
j_call: TRBJ2-3
v_call: TRBV5-6
cdr3_aa: CASNWGSGSTDTQYF
cdr3_nt: TGTGCCAGCAACTGGGGGAGCGGGAGCACAGATACGCAGTATTTT

clone_size: .
d_call: .
j_call: TRBJ2-7
v_call: TRBV19
cdr3_aa: CASSIRAADYEQYF
cdr3_nt: TGTGCCAGTAGTATCCGGGCGGCGGACTACGAGCAGTACTTC

clone_size: many
d_call: .
j_call: TRBJ2-2
v_call: TRBV7-2
cdr3_aa: CASSQGLNTGELFF
cdr3_nt: TGTGCCAGCAGCCAGGGACTGAACACCGGGGAGCTGTTTTTT

clone_size: .
d_call: TRBD1
j_call: TRBJ1-1
v_call: TRBV6-5
cdr3_aa: CASSRTGTGFESTEAFF
cdr3_nt: TGTGCCAGCTCCCGGACCGGGACAGGGTTTGAAAGCACTGAAGCTTTCTTT

clone_size: .
d_call: .
j_call: TRBJ1-3
v_call: TRBV20-1
cdr3_aa: CSARGTSDTIYF
cdr3_nt: TGCAGTGCTAGAGGGACTAGCGACACCATATATTTT

clone_size: .
d_call: TRBD1
j_call: TRBJ2-5
v_call: TRBV19
cdr3_aa: CASTDRGLQETQYF
cdr3_nt: TGTGCCAGTACCGACAGGGGCCTACAAGAGACCCAGTACTTC

clone_size: .
d_call: .
j_call: TRBJ1-6
v_call: TRBV7-6
cdr3_aa: CASSRGDSYNSPLHF
cdr3_nt: TGTGCCAGCAGCAGGGGGGACTCCTATAATTCACCCCTCCACTTT

clone_size: many
d_call: .
j_call: TRBJ1-1
v_call: TRBV6-5
cdr3_aa: CASSTKDSVNTEAFF
cdr3_nt: TGTGCCAGCAGTACGAAGGACAGTGTGAACACTGAAGCTTTCTTT

clone_size: .
d_call: .
j_call: TRBJ2-1
v_call: TRBV7-2
cdr3_aa: CASRQGGTPEQFF
cdr3_nt: TGTGCCAGCAGACAGGGGGGGACCCCTGAGCAGTTCTTC

clone_size: .
d_call: .
j_call: TRBJ2-7
v_call: TRBV29-1
cdr3_aa: CSRRPPVHEQYF
cdr3_nt: TGCAGCCGTCGTCCGCCGGTCCACGAGCAGTACTTC

clone_size: .
d_call: .
j_call: TRBJ1-2
v_call: TRBV5-1
cdr3_aa: CASSLNGTDGYTF
cdr3_nt: TGCGCCAGCAGCTTGAACGGGACGGATGGCTACACCTTC